The clone carrying this T cell receptor (beta chain) was recorded only once. The data originate from a study of radiotherapy plus CTLA-4 blockade in lung cancer. TCRdb's table, derived via immunoSEQ multiplex PCR, lists solely in-frame clones and lacks some. The sample has 43,000 or so clones, roughly 60% seen once. Looked up from germline, CDR1 is SNHLY and CDR2 is FYNNEI. Trimming cost V 4 bases and J 7 bases; bases outside gene matches: 4. The CDR3 has 15 residues. The chain couples TRBV2 to TRBJ2-1; 13 positions agree with TRBD2. The source was peripheral blood, collected from a patient treated with radiotherapy plus ipilimumab. The TCR sequence derives from a human donor with non-small cell lung cancer who had a partial response to radiotherapy plus ipilimumab. In nucleotides, the CDR3 is TGTGCCAGCAGTGGAACTAGCGGGGGGGCAAATGAGCAGTTCTTC. Its protein is CASSGTSGGANEQFF.